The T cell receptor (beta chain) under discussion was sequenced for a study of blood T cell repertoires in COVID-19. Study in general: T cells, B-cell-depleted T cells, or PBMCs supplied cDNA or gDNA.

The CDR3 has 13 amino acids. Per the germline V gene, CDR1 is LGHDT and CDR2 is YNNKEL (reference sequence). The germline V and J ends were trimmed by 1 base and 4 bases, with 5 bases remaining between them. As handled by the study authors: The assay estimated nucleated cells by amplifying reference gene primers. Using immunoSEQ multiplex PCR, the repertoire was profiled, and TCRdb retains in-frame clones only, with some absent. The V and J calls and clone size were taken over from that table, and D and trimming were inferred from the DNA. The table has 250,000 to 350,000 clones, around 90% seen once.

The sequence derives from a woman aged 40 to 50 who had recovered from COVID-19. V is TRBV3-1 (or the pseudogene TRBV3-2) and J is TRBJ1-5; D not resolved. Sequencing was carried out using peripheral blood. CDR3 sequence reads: CASSQAPNQPQHF. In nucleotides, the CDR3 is TGTGCCAGCAGCCAAGCCCCGAATCAGCCCCAGCATTTT.